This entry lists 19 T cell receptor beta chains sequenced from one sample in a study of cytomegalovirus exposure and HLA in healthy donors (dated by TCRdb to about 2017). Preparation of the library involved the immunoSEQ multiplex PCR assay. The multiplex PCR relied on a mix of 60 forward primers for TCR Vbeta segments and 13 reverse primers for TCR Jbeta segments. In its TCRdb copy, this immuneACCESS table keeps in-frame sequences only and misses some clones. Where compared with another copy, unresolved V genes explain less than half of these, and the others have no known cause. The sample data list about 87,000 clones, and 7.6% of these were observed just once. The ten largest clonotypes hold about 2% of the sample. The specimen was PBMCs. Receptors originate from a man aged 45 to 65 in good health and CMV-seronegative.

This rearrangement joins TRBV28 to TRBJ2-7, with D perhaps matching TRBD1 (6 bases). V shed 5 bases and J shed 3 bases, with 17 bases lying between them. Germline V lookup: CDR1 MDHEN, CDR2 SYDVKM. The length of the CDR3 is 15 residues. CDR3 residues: CASSPHRDIHYEQYF. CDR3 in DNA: TGTGCCAGCAGTCCTCATCGGGACATACACTACGAGCAGTACTTC.

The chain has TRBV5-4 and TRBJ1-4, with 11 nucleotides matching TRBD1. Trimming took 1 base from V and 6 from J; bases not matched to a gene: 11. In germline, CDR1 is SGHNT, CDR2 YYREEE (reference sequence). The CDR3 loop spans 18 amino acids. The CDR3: CASSLIGQGALGHEKLFF. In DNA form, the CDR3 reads TGTGCCAGCAGCTTGATAGGACAGGGGGCCCTGGGGCATGAAAAACTGTTTTTT.

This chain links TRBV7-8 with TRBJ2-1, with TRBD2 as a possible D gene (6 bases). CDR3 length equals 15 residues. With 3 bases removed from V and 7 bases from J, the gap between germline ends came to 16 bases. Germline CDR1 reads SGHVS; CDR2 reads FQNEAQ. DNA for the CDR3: TGTGCCAGCAGCTTCGGACTAAGCGGACGAAATGAGCAGTTCTTC. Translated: CASSFGLSGRNEQFF.

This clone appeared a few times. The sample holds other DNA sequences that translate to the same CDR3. The CDR3 DNA reads TGCGCCAGCAGCTTGGTGGAGGGTCAAGAGACCCAGTACTTC. Its translation: CASSLVEGQETQYF. This chain uses TRBV5-1 with TRBJ2-5, with TRBD2 as a possible D gene (6 bases). The germline CDR1 and CDR2 sequences are SGHRS and YFSETQ. With 0 bases removed from V and 2 bases from J, the gap between germline ends came to 8 bases. The CDR3 runs 14 residues. The full variable domain, rest sourced from reference TRBV5-1 and TRBJ2-5, is KAGVTQTPRYLIKTRGQQVTLSCSPISGHRSVSWYQQTPGQGLQFLFEYFSETQRNKGNFPGRFSGRQFSNSRSEMNVSTLELGDSALYLCASSLVEGQETQYFGPGTRLLVL.

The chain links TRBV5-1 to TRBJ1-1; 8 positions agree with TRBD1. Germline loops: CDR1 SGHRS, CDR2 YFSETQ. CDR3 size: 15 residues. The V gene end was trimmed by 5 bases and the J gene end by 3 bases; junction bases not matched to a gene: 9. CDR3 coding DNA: TGCGCCAGCAGTTGGAGGACAGGGTCCCACACTGAAGCTTTCTTT. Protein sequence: CASSWRTGSHTEAFF.

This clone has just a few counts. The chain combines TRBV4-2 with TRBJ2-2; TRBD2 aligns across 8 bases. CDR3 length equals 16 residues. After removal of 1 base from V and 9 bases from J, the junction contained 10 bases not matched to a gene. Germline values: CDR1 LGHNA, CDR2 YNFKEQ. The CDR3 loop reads CASSQGGAGRDWELFF. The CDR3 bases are TGTGCCAGCAGCCAAGGGGGAGCCGGGAGGGACTGGGAGCTGTTTTTT.

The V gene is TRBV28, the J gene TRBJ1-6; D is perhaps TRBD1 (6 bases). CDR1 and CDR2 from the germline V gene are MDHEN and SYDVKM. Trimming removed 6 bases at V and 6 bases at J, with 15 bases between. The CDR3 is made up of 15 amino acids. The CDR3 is CASRLRDTINSPLHF. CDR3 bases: TGTGCCAGCAGACTCCGGGACACGATTAATTCACCCCTCCACTTT. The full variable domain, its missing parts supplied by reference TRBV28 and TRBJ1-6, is DVKVTQSSRYLVKRTGEKVFLECVQDMDHENMFWYRQDPGLGLRLIYFSYDVKMKEKGDIPEGYSVSREKKERFSLILESASTNQTSMYLCASRLRDTINSPLHFGNGTRLTVT.

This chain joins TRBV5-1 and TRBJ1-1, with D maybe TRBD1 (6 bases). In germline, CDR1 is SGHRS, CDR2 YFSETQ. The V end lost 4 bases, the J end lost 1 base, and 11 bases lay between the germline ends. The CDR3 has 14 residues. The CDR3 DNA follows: TGCGCCAGCAGCCCGATGACAGGGAACACTGAAGCTTTCTTT. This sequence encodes CASSPMTGNTEAFF.

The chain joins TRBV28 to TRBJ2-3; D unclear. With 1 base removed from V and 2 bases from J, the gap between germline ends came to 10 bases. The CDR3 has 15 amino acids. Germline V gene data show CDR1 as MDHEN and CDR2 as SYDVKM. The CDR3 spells CASSLSVYSTDTQYF. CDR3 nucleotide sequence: TGTGCCAGCAGTTTATCGGTATACTCCACAGATACGCAGTATTTT.

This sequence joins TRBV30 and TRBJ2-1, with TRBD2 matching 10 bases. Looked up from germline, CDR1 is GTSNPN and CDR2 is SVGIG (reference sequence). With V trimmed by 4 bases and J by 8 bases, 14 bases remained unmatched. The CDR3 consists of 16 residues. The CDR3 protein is CAWTKGGSGRADEQFF. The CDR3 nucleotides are TGTGCCTGGACCAAAGGGGGGAGCGGGAGGGCCGATGAGCAGTTCTTC.

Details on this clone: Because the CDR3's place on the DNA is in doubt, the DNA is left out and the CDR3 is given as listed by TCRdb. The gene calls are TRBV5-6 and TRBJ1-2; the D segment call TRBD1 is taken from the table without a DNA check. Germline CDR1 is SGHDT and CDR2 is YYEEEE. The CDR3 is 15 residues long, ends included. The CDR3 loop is CASSLVGQGAIDLTF.

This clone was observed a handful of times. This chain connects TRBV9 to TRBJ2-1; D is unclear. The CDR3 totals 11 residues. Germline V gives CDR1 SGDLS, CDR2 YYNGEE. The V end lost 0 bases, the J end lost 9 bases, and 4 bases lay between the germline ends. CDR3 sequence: CASSVGAEQFF. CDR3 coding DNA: TGTGCCAGCAGCGTAGGGGCTGAGCAGTTCTTC.

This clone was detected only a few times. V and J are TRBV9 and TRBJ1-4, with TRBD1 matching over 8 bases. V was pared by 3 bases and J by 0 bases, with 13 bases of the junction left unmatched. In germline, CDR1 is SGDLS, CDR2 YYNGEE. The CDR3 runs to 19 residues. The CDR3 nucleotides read TGTGCCAGCAGCGCTTCCCCCCGGGACAGGCGAACAACTAATGAAAAACTGTTTTTT. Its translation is CASSASPRDRRTTNEKLFF.

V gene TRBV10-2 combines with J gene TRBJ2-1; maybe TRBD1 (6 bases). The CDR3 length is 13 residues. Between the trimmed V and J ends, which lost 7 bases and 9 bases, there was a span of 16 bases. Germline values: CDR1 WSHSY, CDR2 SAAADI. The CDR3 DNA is TGCGCCAGCACCGTGGGGGCGGGCGGTGAGCAGTTCTTC. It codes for CASTVGAGGEQFF.

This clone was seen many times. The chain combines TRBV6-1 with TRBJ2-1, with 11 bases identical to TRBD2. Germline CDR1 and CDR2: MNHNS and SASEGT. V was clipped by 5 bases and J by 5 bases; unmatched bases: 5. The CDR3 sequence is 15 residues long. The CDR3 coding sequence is TGTGCCAGCAGTTTCGGGACTAGCGGTGACAATGAGCAGTTCTTC. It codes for CASSFGTSGDNEQFF.

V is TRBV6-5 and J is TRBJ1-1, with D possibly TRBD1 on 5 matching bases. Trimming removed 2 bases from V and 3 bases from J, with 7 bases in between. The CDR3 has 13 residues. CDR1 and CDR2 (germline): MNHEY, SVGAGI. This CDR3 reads CASSYDSHTEAFF. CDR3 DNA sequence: TGTGCCAGCAGTTACGACAGCCACACTGAAGCTTTCTTT.

DNA for the CDR3: TGTGCCAGCTCGCCGGAGGCGCAGACCTCGAATGAGCAGTTCTTC. Translating it yields CASSPEAQTSNEQFF. The V call is TRBV18, the J call TRBJ2-1, with TRBD2 as a possible D gene (5 bases). The CDR3 runs 15 residues. Looked up from germline, CDR1 is KGHSH and CDR2 is LQKENI. V dropped 6 bases and J dropped 7 bases, with 19 bases sitting between them.

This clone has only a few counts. CDR3 DNA sequence: TGCGCCAGCAGCTTATTACGAGGCACAGATACGCAGTATTTT. Its protein product is CASSLLRGTDTQYF. This chain joins TRBV5-1 and TRBJ2-3, with D uncertain. V lost 2 bases to trimming and J lost 1 base, with 8 bases between them. CDR1 is SGHRS and CDR2 is YFSETQ in the germline V gene. The CDR3 has 14 amino acids.

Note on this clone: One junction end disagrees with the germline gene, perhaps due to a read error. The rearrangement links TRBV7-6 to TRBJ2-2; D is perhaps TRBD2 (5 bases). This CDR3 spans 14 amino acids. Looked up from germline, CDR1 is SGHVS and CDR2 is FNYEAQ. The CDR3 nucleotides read TGTGCCAGCAGTCCTATTCGCGCGTACCGGGGAGCTGTTTTT. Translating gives CASSPIRAYRGAVF. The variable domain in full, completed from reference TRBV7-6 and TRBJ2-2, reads GAGVSQSPRYKVTKRGQDVALRCDPISGHVSLYWYRQALGQGPEFLTYFNYEAQQDKSGLPNDRFSAERPEGSISTLTIQRTEQRDSAMYRCASSPIRAYRGAVFGEGSRLTVL.